This T cell receptor beta chain was recovered during a study of T cells in Graves' hyperthyroidism and ophthalmopathy (dated by TCRdb to between 2019 and 2020). With respect to the entire study: A discovery cohort of about a hundred patients, about 44 with Graves' ophthalmopathy and about 60 with stable Graves' hyperthyroidism, was used to find distinguishing TCR V-J signatures. Whether ophthalmopathy could be predicted prospectively was tested in an independent validation cohort made up of fewer than 20 hyperthyroidism patients plus 17 patients who later progressed to ophthalmopathy. For training and testing, the 100 or so patients in the discovery cohort were randomly divided in a 7:3 ratio. In roughly six Graves' hyperthyroidism patients, the study also compared T-cell repertoires from thyroid tissue with T-cell repertoires from blood. Following sampling, methimazole starting at 30 mg daily was given to hyperthyroidism patients, and high-dose intravenous methylprednisolone was given to ophthalmopathy patients. TCR Vbeta CDR3 sequencing of approximately 140 peripheral blood samples (around 45 ophthalmopathy, about 74 hyperthyroidism and some 17 progressor patients) is reported in the paper.

Stable Graves' hyperthyroidism was defined as the absence of progression to ophthalmopathy over 18 months of follow-up. The hyperthyroidism patients were between 18 and 65 years old and newly diagnosed, with a disease duration of less than 2 months. Any patient with an uncontrolled infection, another autoimmune disease, pregnancy or lactation was excluded. Diagnoses were based on clinical symptoms, serum thyroxine and TRAb, thyroid ultrasound and orbital computed tomography. Total RNA was extracted with Trizol reagent, and quality was checked on an Agilent 2100 Bioanalyzer. From its cysteine to its phenylalanine, the CDR3 spans 13 amino acids. Only the CDR3 part of the read is kept: 39 bases, read in frame from the first base. Trimming removed 7 bases from V and 5 bases from J; the gene matches leave 6 bases unexplained. CDR1 and CDR2 are read off the germline V gene as ENHRY and SYGVKD. Amplification of TCR beta CDR3 regions was carried out from RNA transcripts. A first-round RT-PCR of the TCR CDR3 used the HTBI primer set with the Qiagen OneStep RT-PCR kit. Libraries were constructed in a second round of multiplex PCR, after which size selection and purification were performed. Paired-end sequencing of the libraries was performed with 100 bp reads on an Illumina HiSeq2000. The authors processed their data as follows. Raw data were processed with SOAPnuke, discarding reads with adapters, uncalled bases, mean Phred below 15, or no exact constant-primer or identifier match. COPE v1.2.5 was used to merge high-quality paired reads, and clonotypes were defined as unique nucleotide sequences. Clonotypes were aligned to IMGT TRBV, TRBD and TRBJ reference segments using MiTCR v1.1. Analysis was restricted to V-J combinations with a frequency above 0.0001, which covered 99% to 99.2% of repertoires. The TCS score was defined as F50 (clonal expansion) divided by E x V (chaos), with BLOSUM62-based TCRdist calculated between CDR3 peptides within each V-J. Welch's t-statistics and random forest reduced approximately 520 V-J features to about 12, which were used in a naive Bayes classifier (R e1071). The similarity between thyroid and blood repertoires was quantified using the Morisita-Horn index. The public reads were reanalyzed by TCRdb: fastp trimming at Q25, MiXCR alignment, in-frame beta chains only. Each record represents a unique CDR3 protein, reported with the most common genes and DNA among its rows. TCRdb's processing, not the authors' own work, is the source of the V and J calls. For this sample there are approximately 500,000 distinct CDR3 sequences; about 45% appear just once. Of the sample, around 8% falls within the top ten clones.

Study-wide findings and limitations: In cross-validation, a model built on a 13 V-J signature told ophthalmopathy apart from stable hyperthyroidism with about 90% sensitivity and 81% to 82% specificity, and in testing the same model reached 80%/75%. Sample size was not statistically predetermined, and investigators were not blinded to group allocation. Most expanded thyroid clonotypes (frequency above 0.001) were also detected in blood, suggesting blood repertoires may reflect thyroid immune responses. In validation, the model predicted progression to ophthalmopathy a median of around 6.5 months before onset, with over 55% sensitivity and about 72% specificity.

This clonotype was seen ten or more times. Its antigen specificity is not known. Base-call qualities are not available, and no considerably larger clone is one nucleotide away. The rearranged segments are TRBV10-3 and TRBJ2-3; TRBD1 fits 7 bases in the junction. The sequenced sample consisted of peripheral blood or thyroid tissue (not recorded which). The receptor comes from a young woman with Graves' hyperthyroidism. The CDR3 protein sequence reads: CAITRDREDTQYF. The DNA sequence reads TGTGCCATCACCAGGGACAGAGAAGATACGCAGTATTTT.